The sequence of this TCR beta chain was determined in a study of CD4 T cells in relation to SARS-CoV-2 and coronaviruses. CD4+ T cells from unexposed donors were obtained before the COVID-19 pandemic (2011-2018). Isolation of CD4+ T cells took place after about 9 days in culture. This clone is a singleton in its sample. Its cognate antigen is unknown. Repertoires were generated with immunoSEQ multiplex PCR, while TCRdb's copy carries only in-frame clones and drops some. The sample includes around 23,000 clones, approximately 72% seen only once; the top ten take 10% to 15%. Sequencing input: CD4+ T cells from PBMCs, cultured in vitro. The source of this sequence is a human donor in good health.

CDR3 sequence (DNA): TGTGCCAGTAGTATTCCGGGACGGAGATATGGCTACACCTTC. Protein sequence: CASSIPGRRYGYTF. The chain carries TRBV19 and TRBJ1-2; D may be TRBD1 (5 bases). The CDR3 is 14 amino acids. The germline V and J ends were trimmed by 3 bases and 5 bases, with 13 bases remaining between them. Germline values: CDR1 LNHDA, CDR2 SQIVND (reference sequence). The entire variable domain, with the rest obtained from reference TRBV19 and TRBJ1-2, is as follows: DGGITQSPKYLFRKEGQNVTLSCEQNLNHDAMYWYRQDPGQGLRLIYYSQIVNDFQKGDIAEGYSVSREKKESFPLTVTSAQKNPTAFYLCASSIPGRRYGYTFGSGTRLTVV.